The rows below give T cell receptor beta chains drawn from one sample of a study of cytomegalovirus exposure and HLA in healthy donors. Profiling relied on immunoSEQ multiplex PCR, and the TCRdb table lists in-frame clones only, not all of them. The repertoire holds 85,000 to 120,000 clones, approximately 94% seen once, with 0.8% to 0.9% in the top ten. Material: PBMCs. All receptors come from a woman aged 18-29 years in good health and CMV-seronegative. CDR3s include the opening cysteine and the closing phenylalanine or tryptophan. A D gene is named only where the DNA matches it firmly. Size values are once, few and many counts, or a class for expanded clones, and some rows have none.

clone size	V gene	J gene	D gene	CDR3 protein	CDR3 DNA
.	TRBV19	TRBJ1-3	.	CASVQRRSGNTIYF	TGTGCCAGCGTACAGAGGAGGTCTGGAAACACCATATATTTT
.	TRBV4-1	TRBJ1-1	TRBD1	CASSPPPGTGLTEAFF	TGCGCCAGCAGCCCCCCGCCCGGGACAGGTTTGACTGAAGCTTTCTTT
.	TRBV2	TRBJ2-1	.	CASGEEFPSYNEQFF	TGTGCCAGCGGGGAGGAGTTTCCCTCCTACAATGAGCAGTTCTTC
.	TRBV7-9	TRBJ1-1	.	CASSRSTWPNTEAFF	TGTGCCAGCAGCCGCTCGACATGGCCGAACACTGAAGCTTTCTTT
.	TRBV2	TRBJ2-3	TRBD2	CATFVAGGRFYTDTQYF	TGTGCCACCTTCGTAGCGGGAGGTCGATTTTACACAGATACGCAGTATTTT
.	TRBV6-5	TRBJ1-1	TRBD1	CASSGRDRVNEAFF	TGTGCCAGCAGCGGCCGGGACAGGGTAAATGAAGCTTTCTTT
.	TRBV19	TRBJ1-1	.	CASTAARGEAFF	TGTGCCAGTACCGCGGCTAGAGGTGAAGCTTTCTTT
.	TRBV7-9	TRBJ1-1	TRBD1	CASTAGQGAPNTEAFF	TGTGCCAGCACCGCGGGACAGGGGGCCCCGAACACTGAAGCTTTCTTT
.	TRBV7-2	TRBJ2-7	TRBD2	CASSTPWRSSGRYEQYF	TGTGCCAGCAGCACCCCCTGGCGGTCTAGCGGGAGGTACGAGCAGTACTTC
once	TRBV19	TRBJ2-1	TRBD2	CASSMGLAGGGQFF	TGTGCCAGTAGTATGGGACTAGCGGGGGGAGGGCAGTTCTTC
.	TRBV27	TRBJ2-1	TRBD2	CASSYVTSGRSSYNEQFF	TGTGCCAGCAGTTACGTAACTAGCGGACGGAGCTCCTACAATGAGCAGTTCTTC
.	TRBV7-9	TRBJ2-1	.	CASSLARDNEQFF	TGTGCCAGCAGCTTAGCGCGGGACAATGAGCAGTTCTTC
.	TRBV29-1	TRBJ1-2	.	CSVEDGRSSGGYTF	TGCAGCGTTGAAGATGGTCGCAGCTCGGGAGGCTACACCTTC
.	TRBV7-2	TRBJ2-6	TRBD1	CASSLRQGSGANVLTF	TGTGCCAGCAGCCTCAGACAGGGCTCTGGGGCCAACGTCCTGACTTTC
few	TRBV6-4	TRBJ2-3	.	CASSPGGTDTQYF	TGTGCCAGCAGTCCGGGGGGCACAGATACGCAGTATTTT
.	TRBV6-6	TRBJ1-5	.	CASSTGHRVGNQPQHF	TGTGCCAGCAGTACGGGGCACAGGGTCGGGAATCAGCCCCAGCATTTT
.	TRBV5-1	TRBJ2-7	TRBD1	CASSVTGQASSYEQYF	TGCGCCAGCAGCGTTACTGGACAGGCCAGCTCCTACGAGCAGTACTTC
.	TRBV7-9	TRBJ1-4	.	CASSLSDRVREKLFF	TGTGCCAGCAGCTTGTCTGACCGGGTTCGTGAAAAACTGTTTTTT
.	TRBV7-9	TRBJ1-2	TRBD1	CASSGSDRVLNYGYTF	TGTGCCAGCAGCGGGTCCGACAGGGTACTAAACTATGGCTACACCTTC
once	TRBV9	TRBJ2-1	.	CASSVAQGLNEQFF	TGTGCCAGCAGCGTAGCTCAGGGCCTCAATGAGCAGTTCTTC
.	TRBV6-6	TRBJ2-2	.	CASKTSGTNTGELFF	TGTGCCAGCAAGACAAGCGGTACGAACACCGGGGAGCTGTTTTTT
.	TRBV2	TRBJ2-7	TRBD1	CASSGQGSGYEQYF	TGTGCCAGCAGTGGACAGGGGTCAGGATACGAGCAGTACTTC
.	TRBV5-1	TRBJ1-1	TRBD1	CASSPQGQGVTEAFF	TGCGCCAGCAGCCCCCAGGGACAGGGGGTCACTGAAGCTTTCTTT
.	TRBV5-1	TRBJ2-1	TRBD2	CASNIRAGGNSDEQFF	TGCGCCAGCAACATTAGAGCGGGAGGAAATTCGGATGAGCAGTTCTTC
.	TRBV7-7	TRBJ2-7	TRBD1	CASSLGTGDLYEQYF	TGTGCTAGCAGCTTGGGGACAGGGGATCTCTACGAGCAGTACTTC
.	TRBV29-1	TRBJ1-2	.	CSVVPWGDWRESNYGYTF	TGCAGCGTTGTCCCCTGGGGGGATTGGAGGGAATCTAACTATGGCTACACCTTC
.	TRBV5-5	TRBJ2-5	.	CASSSRLNQETQYF	TGTGCCAGCAGCTCGCGACTAAACCAAGAGACCCAGTACTTC
.	TRBV27	TRBJ2-1	TRBD2	CASSLGLANEQFF	TGTGCCAGCAGTTTGGGACTAGCCAATGAGCAGTTCTTC
.	TRBV27	TRBJ2-7	.	CASSLSRRGHEQYF	TGTGCCAGCAGTTTATCGCGCAGGGGCCACGAGCAGTACTTC
.	TRBV7-6	TRBJ2-7	.	CASRTDISSYEQYF	TGTGCCAGCAGAACCGACATCTCCTCCTACGAGCAGTACTTC
once	TRBV30	TRBJ2-5	TRBD1	CAWSGTAQETQYF	TGTGCCTGGTCCGGGACAGCCCAAGAGACCCAGTACTTC
.	TRBV4-3	TRBJ1-1	.	CASSQEFRALDTEAFF	TGCGCCAGCAGCCAAGAGTTCAGGGCGTTGGACACTGAAGCTTTCTTT
.	TRBV10-3	TRBJ2-1	TRBD2	CAIRSTSGTDEQFF	TGTGCCATCAGATCGACTAGCGGGACGGATGAGCAGTTCTTC
once	TRBV4-3	TRBJ2-5	TRBD1	CASSQGTGGGETQYF	TGCGCCAGCAGCCAAGGGACAGGGGGTGGAGAGACCCAGTACTTC
.	TRBV5-1	TRBJ2-3	TRBD2	CASSLVLGGSQDTQYF	TGCGCCAGCAGCTTGGTTCTGGGCGGGAGTCAAGATACGCAGTATTTT
.	TRBV2	TRBJ2-7	TRBD1	CASSGTGGYEQYF	TGTGCCAGCAGTGGGACAGGGGGCTACGAGCAGTACTTC
.	TRBV5-4	TRBJ2-7	.	CASSLQVSRVSSYEQYF	TGTGCCAGCAGCCTCCAGGTGTCGAGGGTGTCAAGCTACGAGCAGTACTTC
.	TRBV6-5	TRBJ2-1	TRBD2	CASSASGFYNEQFF	TGTGCCAGCAGTGCTAGCGGGTTTTACAATGAGCAGTTCTTC
.	TRBV9	TRBJ1-3	TRBD1	CASSVGNRDSGNTIYF	TGTGCCAGCAGCGTAGGGAACCGGGACAGTGGAAACACCATATATTTT
.	TRBV27	TRBJ2-1	TRBD2	CASSFREGNEQFF	TGTGCCAGCAGTTTCCGGGAGGGTAATGAGCAGTTCTTC
.	TRBV7-2	TRBJ2-7	.	CASSSAGVREQYF	TGTGCCAGCAGCTCAGCCGGGGTTAGGGAGCAGTACTTC
once	TRBV28	TRBJ1-1	TRBD1	CASRPQPTGLNTEAFF	TGTGCCAGCAGACCGCAACCGACAGGGTTGAACACTGAAGCTTTCTTT
.	TRBV27	TRBJ2-7	TRBD2	CASSLGLAAYEQYF	TGTGCCAGCAGTTTAGGACTAGCGGCCTACGAGCAGTACTTC
.	TRBV5-1	TRBJ2-5	TRBD1	CASTTGRSLETQYF	TGCGCCAGCACGACAGGGAGATCTCTGGAGACCCAGTACTTC
.	TRBV12-5	TRBJ2-7	.	CASGLEGLYYEQYF	TGTGCTAGTGGTTTGGAGGGACTGTACTACGAGCAGTACTTC
.	TRBV6-4	TRBJ2-1	TRBD2	CASSSSGGRDEQFF	TGTGCCAGCAGTTCGAGCGGGGGTAGGGATGAGCAGTTCTTC